This T cell receptor beta chain was recorded in a study of cytomegalovirus exposure and HLA in healthy donors. Germline V gene sequence: CDR1 MNHNY, CDR2 SVGAGI (reference sequence). Trimming cost V 7 bases and J 5 bases, with 18 bases left between them. CDR3 size: 14 residues. Researchers ran the PCR with 60 Vbeta and 13 Jbeta primers. Assay: immunoSEQ multiplex PCR; the TCRdb copy retains only in-frame clones and omits some. This sample carries 100,000 or so clones, over 9.5% of them seen once, and the ten largest clones take approximately 15%. This receptor was identified in a man aged 35-49 years in good health and CMV-seropositive. The J gene is TRBJ2-7, the V gene TRBV6-6; perhaps TRBD1 as D (6 bases). The specimen sequenced was PBMCs. CDR3 nucleotide sequence: TGTGCCAGCACTCTGGCCCAGGGGTCCGACGAGCAGTACTTC. Translating it yields CASTLAQGSDEQYF.